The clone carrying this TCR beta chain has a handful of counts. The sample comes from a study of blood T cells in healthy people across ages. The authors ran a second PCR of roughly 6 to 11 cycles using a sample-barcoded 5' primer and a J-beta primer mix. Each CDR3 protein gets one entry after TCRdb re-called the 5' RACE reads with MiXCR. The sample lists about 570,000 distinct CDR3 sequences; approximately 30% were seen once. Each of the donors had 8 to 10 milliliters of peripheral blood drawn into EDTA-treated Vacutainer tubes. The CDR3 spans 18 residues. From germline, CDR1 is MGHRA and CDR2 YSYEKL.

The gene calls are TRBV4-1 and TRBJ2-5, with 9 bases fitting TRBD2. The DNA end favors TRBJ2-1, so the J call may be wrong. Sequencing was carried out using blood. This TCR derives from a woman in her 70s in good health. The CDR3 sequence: CASSQKGTGVAGAGEQFF. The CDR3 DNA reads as TGCGCCAGCAGCCAGAAAGGAACAGGAGTAGCGGGGGCAGGTGAGCAGTTCTTC.